Listed below are T cell receptor beta chains from one sample, sequenced in a study of radiotherapy plus CTLA-4 blockade in lung cancer. Profiling relied on immunoSEQ multiplex PCR, and the TCRdb table lists in-frame clones only, not all of them. The table records around 45,000 clones, roughly 88% of them present only once. Material: peripheral blood, obtained from a patient treated with radiotherapy plus ipilimumab. The origin of the receptors is a human donor with non-small cell lung cancer whose response to radiotherapy plus ipilimumab could not be evaluated. The CDR3 runs from the conserved cysteine through the conserved F or W. Fields, in order: CDR3 protein, CDR3 DNA, clone size, J gene, V gene, D gene. A D gene is named only where the DNA matches it firmly. Rows give clone size only sometimes, using once, few, many, or a class for an expanded clone.

CDR3aa: CASGQGQNEQYF
CDR3nt: TGTGCCAGCGGACAGGGACAGAACGAGCAGTACTTC
abundance: -
j_gene: TRBJ2-7
v_gene: TRBV7-2
d_gene: TRBD1

CDR3aa: CASSWAGGTGELFF
CDR3nt: TGTGCCAGCAGCTGGGCAGGGGGGACCGGGGAGCTGTTTTTT
abundance: -
j_gene: TRBJ2-2
v_gene: TRBV7-2
d_gene: -

CDR3aa: CASSFGLAGSGANVLTF
CDR3nt: TGTGCCAGCAGCTTTGGGCTAGCGGGGTCCGGGGCCAACGTCCTGACTTTC
abundance: many
j_gene: TRBJ2-6
v_gene: TRBV7-8
d_gene: TRBD2

CDR3aa: CASSFLAGEGEQYF
CDR3nt: TGTGCCAGCAGCTTTCTAGCGGGAGAGGGCGAGCAGTACTTC
abundance: -
j_gene: TRBJ2-7
v_gene: TRBV7-2
d_gene: TRBD2

CDR3aa: CASSTGRGGTDTQYF
CDR3nt: TGTGCCAGCAGTACAGGGCGGGGGGGCACAGATACGCAGTATTTT
abundance: -
j_gene: TRBJ2-3
v_gene: TRBV5-6
d_gene: TRBD2

CDR3aa: CASSLGLAATDTQYF
CDR3nt: TGTGCCAGCAGCTTGGGTCTGGCGGCCACAGATACGCAGTATTTT
abundance: once
j_gene: TRBJ2-3
v_gene: TRBV5-4
d_gene: -

CDR3aa: CASRRDSTEYF
CDR3nt: TGTGCCAGCAGGAGGGACAGCACGGAGTACTTC
abundance: -
j_gene: TRBJ2-7
v_gene: TRBV5-6
d_gene: TRBD1

CDR3aa: CASSIFGLGETQYF
CDR3nt: TGTGCCAGTAGTATTTTCGGGTTGGGAGAGACCCAGTACTTC
abundance: -
j_gene: TRBJ2-5
v_gene: TRBV19
d_gene: -

CDR3aa: CASSLAGQRYGYTF
CDR3nt: TGCGCCAGCAGCTTGGCCGGACAGCGGTATGGCTACACCTTC
abundance: -
j_gene: TRBJ1-2
v_gene: TRBV5-1
d_gene: -

CDR3aa: CAISDSSGFSYEQYF
CDR3nt: TGTGCCATCAGTGACTCTAGCGGGTTCTCCTACGAGCAGTACTTC
abundance: once
j_gene: TRBJ2-7
v_gene: TRBV10-3
d_gene: TRBD2

CDR3aa: CAISDSGAGNTEAFF
CDR3nt: TGTGCCATCAGCGATTCAGGGGCAGGGAACACTGAAGCTTTCTTT
abundance: -
j_gene: TRBJ1-1
v_gene: TRBV10-3
d_gene: -

CDR3aa: CAVKKGWRGTEAFF
CDR3nt: TGTGCCGTTAAGAAGGGCTGGAGGGGCACTGAAGCTTTCTTT
abundance: -
j_gene: TRBJ1-1
v_gene: TRBV7-8
d_gene: -

CDR3aa: CASRYLAGSPDTQYF
CDR3nt: TGTGCCAGCAGATATTTAGCGGGGTCCCCAGATACGCAGTATTTT
abundance: once
j_gene: TRBJ2-3
v_gene: TRBV6-1
d_gene: TRBD2

CDR3aa: CASSPGTSGGAVYEQYF
CDR3nt: TGTGCCAGCAGCCCCGGGACTAGCGGGGGCGCGGTCTACGAGCAGTACTTC
abundance: -
j_gene: TRBJ2-7
v_gene: TRBV7-8
d_gene: TRBD2

CDR3aa: CASSQDVGISKEGYGYTF
CDR3nt: TGCGCCAGCAGCCAAGATGTGGGTATAAGCAAGGAGGGCTATGGCTACACCTTC
abundance: -
j_gene: TRBJ1-2
v_gene: TRBV4-3
d_gene: -

CDR3aa: CSVRLSSYEQYF
CDR3nt: TGCAGCGTTCGACTGAGTTCCTACGAGCAGTACTTC
abundance: -
j_gene: TRBJ2-7
v_gene: TRBV29-1
d_gene: -

CDR3aa: CASSRGLAGPTDTQYF
CDR3nt: TGTGCCAGTAGTAGGGGACTAGCGGGACCCACAGATACGCAGTATTTT
abundance: once
j_gene: TRBJ2-3
v_gene: TRBV19
d_gene: TRBD2

CDR3aa: CASSLDRGSGYTF
CDR3nt: TGTGCCAGCAGCTTGGACAGGGGAAGTGGCTACACCTTC
abundance: -
j_gene: TRBJ1-2
v_gene: TRBV5-8
d_gene: TRBD1

CDR3aa: CASSLGAASTGELFF
CDR3nt: TGCGCCAGCAGCTTGGGGGCAGCTTCCACCGGGGAGCTGTTTTTT
abundance: -
j_gene: TRBJ2-2
v_gene: TRBV5-1
d_gene: -

CDR3aa: CASSYDSKETQYF
CDR3nt: TGTGCCAGCAGTTACGACAGTAAAGAGACCCAGTACTTC
abundance: -
j_gene: TRBJ2-5
v_gene: TRBV6-5
d_gene: -

CDR3aa: CASSGGDSYEQYF
CDR3nt: TGTGCCAGCAGCGGAGGGGACTCCTACGAGCAGTACTTC
abundance: -
j_gene: TRBJ2-7
v_gene: TRBV7-2
d_gene: -

CDR3aa: CASSLSGGPLAKNIQYF
CDR3nt: TGTGCCAGCAGCTTATCGGGGGGACCGCTAGCCAAAAACATTCAGTACTTC
abundance: -
j_gene: TRBJ2-4
v_gene: TRBV7-2
d_gene: TRBD2

CDR3aa: CASSPTSGGSYEQYF
CDR3nt: TGTGCCAGCAGCCCAACTAGCGGGGGCTCCTACGAGCAGTACTTC
abundance: -
j_gene: TRBJ2-7
v_gene: TRBV27
d_gene: TRBD2

CDR3aa: CASSLKRGGLHEQYF
CDR3nt: TGCGCCAGCAGCCTAAAGCGGGGGGGCCTTCACGAGCAGTACTTC
abundance: -
j_gene: TRBJ2-7
v_gene: TRBV5-1
d_gene: TRBD2

CDR3aa: CASSPRGRVAGELFF
CDR3nt: TGTGCCAGCAGCCCCAGGGGAAGGGTCGCCGGGGAGCTGTTTTTT
abundance: -
j_gene: TRBJ2-2
v_gene: TRBV9
d_gene: -

CDR3aa: CASSPLAGEYEQYF
CDR3nt: TGTGCCAGCAGTCCCTTAGCGGGAGAATACGAGCAGTACTTC
abundance: -
j_gene: TRBJ2-7
v_gene: TRBV6-1
d_gene: TRBD2

CDR3aa: CASSPWTSGGSQYF
CDR3nt: TGTGCCAGCAGTCCCTGGACTAGCGGCGGCTCGCAGTACTTC
abundance: -
j_gene: TRBJ2-7
v_gene: TRBV27
d_gene: TRBD2

CDR3aa: CASSPLAGVGEQYF
CDR3nt: TGTGCCAGCAGTCCCCTAGCGGGAGTAGGGGAGCAGTACTTC
abundance: -
j_gene: TRBJ2-7
v_gene: TRBV9
d_gene: TRBD2

CDR3aa: CAWSVLQSGTGSWYEQYF
CDR3nt: TGTGCCTGGAGTGTACTCCAATCCGGGACAGGGAGTTGGTACGAGCAGTACTTC
abundance: -
j_gene: TRBJ2-7
v_gene: TRBV30
d_gene: TRBD1

CDR3aa: CASTLLGQNTEAFF
CDR3nt: TGTGCCAGCACCCTCCTGGGACAGAACACTGAAGCTTTCTTT
abundance: -
j_gene: TRBJ1-1
v_gene: TRBV2
d_gene: -

CDR3aa: CASSYRGTSLGDEQFF
CDR3nt: TGTGCCAGCAGTTACCGGGGGACTAGCTTAGGCGATGAGCAGTTCTTC
abundance: -
j_gene: TRBJ2-1
v_gene: TRBV6-5
d_gene: TRBD2

CDR3aa: CASSVGQLNTEAFF
CDR3nt: TGTGCCAGCAGCGTGGGACAGCTGAACACTGAAGCTTTCTTT
abundance: -
j_gene: TRBJ1-1
v_gene: TRBV2
d_gene: TRBD1

CDR3aa: CASSLVGQGTEETQYF
CDR3nt: TGTGCCAGCAGCTTAGTGGGACAGGGGACGGAGGAGACCCAGTACTTC
abundance: -
j_gene: TRBJ2-5
v_gene: TRBV7-7
d_gene: TRBD1

CDR3aa: CASSVELSGLAGNEQFF
CDR3nt: TGTGCCAGCAGCGTCGAATTGAGTGGGCTAGCGGGTAATGAGCAGTTCTTC
abundance: -
j_gene: TRBJ2-1
v_gene: TRBV9
d_gene: TRBD2

CDR3aa: CASSPGQGVYEQYF
CDR3nt: TGCGCCAGCAGCCCCGGACAGGGGGTCTACGAGCAGTACTTC
abundance: -
j_gene: TRBJ2-7
v_gene: TRBV5-1
d_gene: TRBD1

CDR3aa: CASSVGGLAGDQETQYF
CDR3nt: TGTGCCAGCAGCGTAGGGGGACTAGCGGGGGACCAAGAGACCCAGTACTTC
abundance: -
j_gene: TRBJ2-5
v_gene: TRBV9
d_gene: TRBD2

CDR3aa: CASSATPGLAGGRTNTGELFF
CDR3nt: TGCGCCAGCAGTGCGACACCGGGACTAGCGGGAGGAAGAACGAACACCGGGGAGCTGTTTTTT
abundance: -
j_gene: TRBJ2-2
v_gene: TRBV10-1
d_gene: TRBD2

CDR3aa: CASSPRDRLNTEAFF
CDR3nt: TGTGCCAGTAGTCCCCGGGACAGACTGAACACTGAAGCTTTCTTT
abundance: -
j_gene: TRBJ1-1
v_gene: TRBV19
d_gene: TRBD1

CDR3aa: CASSLRGDIQYF
CDR3nt: TGTGCCAGCAGCTTACGCGGGGACATTCAGTACTTC
abundance: -
j_gene: TRBJ2-4
v_gene: TRBV5-6
d_gene: -

CDR3aa: CASSESVQGSVTGELFF
CDR3nt: TGTGCCAGCAGTGAATCGGTACAGGGGAGCGTCACCGGGGAGCTGTTTTTT
abundance: -
j_gene: TRBJ2-2
v_gene: TRBV25-1
d_gene: TRBD1

CDR3aa: CASGGTGVGETQYF
CDR3nt: TGCGCCAGCGGCGGGACAGGGGTCGGGGAGACCCAGTACTTC
abundance: once
j_gene: TRBJ2-5
v_gene: TRBV5-1
d_gene: TRBD1

CDR3aa: CASSLSGAGEQYF
CDR3nt: TGTGCCAGCAGCTTGAGCGGGGCCGGGGAGCAGTACTTC
abundance: -
j_gene: TRBJ2-5
v_gene: TRBV7-9
d_gene: TRBD2

CDR3aa: CASSYTTGEDSPLHF
CDR3nt: TGTGCCAGCAGTTACACTACAGGGGAGGATTCACCCCTCCACTTT
abundance: few
j_gene: TRBJ1-6
v_gene: TRBV6-5
d_gene: TRBD1

CDR3aa: CASSVQVRASTDTQYF
CDR3nt: TGTGCCAGCTCAGTCCAAGTCAGGGCCAGCACAGATACGCAGTATTTT
abundance: -
j_gene: TRBJ2-3
v_gene: TRBV18
d_gene: -

CDR3aa: CASSLVSGRTTDTQYF
CDR3nt: TGCGCCAGCAGCTTGGTAAGCGGGAGGACCACAGATACGCAGTATTTT
abundance: -
j_gene: TRBJ2-3
v_gene: TRBV5-1
d_gene: TRBD2

CDR3aa: CASSEPPTVRREKLFF
CDR3nt: TGTGCCAGCAGTGAGCCACCGACAGTACGGCGTGAAAAACTGTTTTTT
abundance: -
j_gene: TRBJ1-4
v_gene: TRBV2
d_gene: -

CDR3aa: CASSKEGATDTQYF
CDR3nt: TGCGCCAGCAGTAAAGAGGGGGCGACAGATACGCAGTATTTT
abundance: few
j_gene: TRBJ2-3
v_gene: TRBV5-1
d_gene: TRBD1

CDR3aa: CASSYSILAGNREQYF
CDR3nt: TGTGCCAGCAGTTACTCGATACTAGCGGGAAATCGCGAGCAGTACTTC
abundance: -
j_gene: TRBJ2-7
v_gene: TRBV6-5
d_gene: TRBD2

CDR3aa: CASSPWTGGNTNEQFF
CDR3nt: TGTGCCAGCAGCCCGTGGACAGGGGGAAACACAAATGAGCAGTTCTTC
abundance: -
j_gene: TRBJ2-1
v_gene: TRBV11-3
d_gene: TRBD1

CDR3aa: CASSPDRGDYNEQFF
CDR3nt: TGTGCCAGCAGCCCGGACAGGGGAGACTACAATGAGCAGTTCTTC
abundance: -
j_gene: TRBJ2-1
v_gene: TRBV7-9
d_gene: TRBD1

CDR3aa: CASSIVAGYEQYF
CDR3nt: TGTGCCAGTAGTATTGTGGCTGGCTACGAGCAGTACTTC
abundance: -
j_gene: TRBJ2-7
v_gene: TRBV19
d_gene: -